This T cell receptor (beta chain) was identified in a study of OX40 agonist ivuxolimab in advanced cancers. Notes on the study in general: No antigen was identified for the clonally expanded peripheral T cells.

This clone turned up a few times. Its antigen is as yet unknown. Data came from immunoSEQ multiplex PCR; TCRdb stores just in-frame clones and leaves some out. In the table there are roughly 92,000 clones, approximately 88% of which are singletons. This CDR3 region has 21 residues. Germline V CDR1 and CDR2: KGHSH, LQKENI. Trimming cost V 2 bases and J 1 base; bases outside gene matches: 19. This rearrangement joins TRBV18 to TRBJ2-2; the match to TRBD2 covers 7 bases. The specimen comprised CD4+ or CD8+ T cells sorted from blood, sampled in a trial of the OX40 agonist ivuxolimab. This TCR was sampled from an adult with an advanced solid tumor such as melanoma, head and neck, liver or kidney cancer. CDR3 loop: CASSPKGRASGIIMNTGELFF. The CDR3 DNA reads TGTGCCAGCTCACCAAAGGGCAGGGCCAGCGGGATAATCATGAACACCGGGGAGCTGTTTTTT. Supplemented by reference TRBV18 and TRBJ2-2, the full variable domain reads NAGVMQNPRHLVRRRGQEARLRCSPMKGHSHVYWYRQLPEEGLKFMVYLQKENIIDESGMPKERFSAEFPKEGPSILRIQQVVRGDSAAYFCASSPKGRASGIIMNTGELFFGEGSRLTVL.